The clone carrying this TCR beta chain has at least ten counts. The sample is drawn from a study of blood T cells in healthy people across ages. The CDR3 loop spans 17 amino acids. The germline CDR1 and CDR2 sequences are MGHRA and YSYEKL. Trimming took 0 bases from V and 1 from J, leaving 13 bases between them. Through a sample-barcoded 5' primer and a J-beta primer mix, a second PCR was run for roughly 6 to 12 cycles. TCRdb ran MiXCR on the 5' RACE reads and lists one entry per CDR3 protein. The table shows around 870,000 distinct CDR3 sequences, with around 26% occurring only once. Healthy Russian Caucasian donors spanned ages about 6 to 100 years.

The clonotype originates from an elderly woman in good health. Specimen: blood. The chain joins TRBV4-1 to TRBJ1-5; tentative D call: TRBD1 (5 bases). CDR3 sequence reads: CASSQEAGGKSNQPQHF. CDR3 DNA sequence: TGCGCCAGCAGCCAAGAGGCCGGGGGGAAGAGCAATCAGCCCCAGCATTTT.